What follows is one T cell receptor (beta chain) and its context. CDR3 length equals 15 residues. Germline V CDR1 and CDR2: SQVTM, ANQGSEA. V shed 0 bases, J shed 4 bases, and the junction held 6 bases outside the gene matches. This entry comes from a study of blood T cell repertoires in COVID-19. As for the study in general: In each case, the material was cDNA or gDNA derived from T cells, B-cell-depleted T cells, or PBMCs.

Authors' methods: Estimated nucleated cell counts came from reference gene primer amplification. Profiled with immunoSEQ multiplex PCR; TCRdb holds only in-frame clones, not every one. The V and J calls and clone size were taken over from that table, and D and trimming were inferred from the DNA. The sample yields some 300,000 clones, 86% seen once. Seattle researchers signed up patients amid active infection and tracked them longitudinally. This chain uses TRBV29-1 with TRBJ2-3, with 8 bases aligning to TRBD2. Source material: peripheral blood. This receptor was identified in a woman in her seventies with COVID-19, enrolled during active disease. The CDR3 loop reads CSVEDLGGRSDTQYF. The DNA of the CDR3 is TGCAGCGTTGAAGATCTTGGCGGGAGGTCAGATACGCAGTATTTT.